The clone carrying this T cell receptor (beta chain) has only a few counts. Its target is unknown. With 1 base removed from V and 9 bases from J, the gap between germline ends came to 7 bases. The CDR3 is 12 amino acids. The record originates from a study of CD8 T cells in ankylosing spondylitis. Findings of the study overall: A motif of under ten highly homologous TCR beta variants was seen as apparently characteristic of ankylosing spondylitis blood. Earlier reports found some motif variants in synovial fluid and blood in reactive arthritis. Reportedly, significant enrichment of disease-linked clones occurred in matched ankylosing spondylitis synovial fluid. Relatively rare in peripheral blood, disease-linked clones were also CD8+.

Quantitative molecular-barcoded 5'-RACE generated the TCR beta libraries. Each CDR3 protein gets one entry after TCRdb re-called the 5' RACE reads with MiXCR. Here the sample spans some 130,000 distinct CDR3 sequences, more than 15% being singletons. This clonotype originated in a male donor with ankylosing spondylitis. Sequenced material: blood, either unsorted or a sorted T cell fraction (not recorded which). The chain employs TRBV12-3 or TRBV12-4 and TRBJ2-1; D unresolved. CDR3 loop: CASSLVAREQFF. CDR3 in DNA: TGTGCCAGCAGTTTAGTCGCCCGTGAGCAGTTCTTC.